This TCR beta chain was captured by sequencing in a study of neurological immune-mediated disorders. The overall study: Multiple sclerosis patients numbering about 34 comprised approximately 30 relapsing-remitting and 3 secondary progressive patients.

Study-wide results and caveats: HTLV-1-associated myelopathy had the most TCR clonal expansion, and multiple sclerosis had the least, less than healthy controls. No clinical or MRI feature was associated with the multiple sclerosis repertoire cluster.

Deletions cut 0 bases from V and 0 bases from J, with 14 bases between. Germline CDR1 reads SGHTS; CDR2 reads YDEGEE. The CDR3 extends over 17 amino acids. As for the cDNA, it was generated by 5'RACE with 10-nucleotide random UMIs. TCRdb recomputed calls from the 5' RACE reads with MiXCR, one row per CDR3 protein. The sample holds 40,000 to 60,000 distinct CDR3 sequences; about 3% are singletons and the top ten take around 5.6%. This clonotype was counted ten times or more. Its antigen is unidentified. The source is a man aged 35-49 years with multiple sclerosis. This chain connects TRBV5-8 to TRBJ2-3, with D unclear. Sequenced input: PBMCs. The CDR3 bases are TGTGCCAGCAGCTTGGCATTGACACCTCTTAGCACAGATACGCAGTATTTT. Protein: CASSLALTPLSTDTQYF.